This T cell receptor beta chain was identified in a study of blood T cell repertoires in COVID-19. Study background: Sources were T cells, B-cell-depleted T cells, or PBMCs; the material itself was cDNA or gDNA.

V lost 8 bases and J 2 bases, leaving 15 bases between the germline ends. Germline V gives CDR1 SEHNR, CDR2 FQNEAQ (reference sequence). The CDR3 contains 14 residues. The method was immunoSEQ multiplex PCR; TCRdb's version includes in-frame clones alone and lacks a portion of them. Of fewer than 300,000 clones listed, roughly 85% are singletons. The sample was peripheral blood. The sequence came from a man aged 50 to 59 with active or convalescent COVID-19. The chain links TRBV7-9 to TRBJ1-2, with D unresolved. The CDR3 here is CASSRLLENYGYTF. In DNA, the CDR3 is TGTGCCAGCTCTCGGCTTTTGGAGAACTATGGCTACACCTTC.